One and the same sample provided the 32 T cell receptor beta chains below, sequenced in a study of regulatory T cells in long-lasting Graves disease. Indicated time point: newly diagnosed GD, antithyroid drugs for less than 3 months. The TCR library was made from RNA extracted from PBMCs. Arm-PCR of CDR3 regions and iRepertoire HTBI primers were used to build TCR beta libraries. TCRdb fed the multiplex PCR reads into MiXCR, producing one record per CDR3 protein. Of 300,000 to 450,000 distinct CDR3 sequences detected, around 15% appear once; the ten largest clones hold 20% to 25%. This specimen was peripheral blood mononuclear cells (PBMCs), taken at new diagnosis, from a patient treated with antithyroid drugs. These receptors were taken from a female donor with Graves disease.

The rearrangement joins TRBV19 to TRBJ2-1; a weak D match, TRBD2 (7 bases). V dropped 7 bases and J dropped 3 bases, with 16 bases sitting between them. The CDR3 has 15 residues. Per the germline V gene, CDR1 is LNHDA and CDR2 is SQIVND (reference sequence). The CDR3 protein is CASKVRGDNYNEQFF. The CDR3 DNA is TGTGCCAGTAAAGTACGGGGGGACAACTACAATGAGCAGTTCTTC.

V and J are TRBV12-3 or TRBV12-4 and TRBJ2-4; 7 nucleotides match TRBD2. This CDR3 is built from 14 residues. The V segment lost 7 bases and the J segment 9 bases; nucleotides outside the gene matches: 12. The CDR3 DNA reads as TGTGCCAGCAACCGAAAGGGCGGGGGTTCCATTCAGTACTTC. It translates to CASNRKGGGSIQYF.

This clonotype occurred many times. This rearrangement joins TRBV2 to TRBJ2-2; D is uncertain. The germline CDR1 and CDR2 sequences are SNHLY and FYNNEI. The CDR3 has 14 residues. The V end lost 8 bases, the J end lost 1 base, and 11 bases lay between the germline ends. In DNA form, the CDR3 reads TGTGCCAGCTTCCCCTGGGAGAACACCGGGGAGCTGTTTTTT. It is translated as CASFPWENTGELFF. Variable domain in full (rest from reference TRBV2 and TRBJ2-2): EPEVTQTPSHQVTQMGQEVILRCVPISNHLYFYWYRQILGQKVEFLVSFYNNEISEKSEIFDDQFSVERPDGSNFTLKIRSTKLEDSAMYFCASFPWENTGELFFGEGSRLTVL.

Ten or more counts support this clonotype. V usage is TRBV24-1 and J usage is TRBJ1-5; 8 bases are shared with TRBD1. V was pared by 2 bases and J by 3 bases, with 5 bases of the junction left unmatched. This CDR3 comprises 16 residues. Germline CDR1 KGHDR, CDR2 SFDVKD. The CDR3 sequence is CATSDSGQGYNQPQHF. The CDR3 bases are TGTGCCACCAGTGATTCAGGACAGGGCTACAATCAGCCCCAGCATTTT.

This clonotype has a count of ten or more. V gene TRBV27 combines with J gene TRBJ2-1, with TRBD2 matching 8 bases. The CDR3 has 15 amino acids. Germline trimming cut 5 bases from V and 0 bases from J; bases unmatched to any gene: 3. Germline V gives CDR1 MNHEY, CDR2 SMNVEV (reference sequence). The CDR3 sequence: CASSPGTSSYNEQFF. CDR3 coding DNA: TGTGCCAGCAGTCCAGGGACTAGCTCCTACAATGAGCAGTTCTTC.

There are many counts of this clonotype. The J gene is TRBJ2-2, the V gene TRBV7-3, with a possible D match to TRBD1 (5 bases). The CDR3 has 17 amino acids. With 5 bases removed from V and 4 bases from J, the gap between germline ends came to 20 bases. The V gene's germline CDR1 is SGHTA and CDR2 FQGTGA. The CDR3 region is CASSPKGPGKGTGELFF. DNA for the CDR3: TGTGCCAGCAGCCCTAAGGGTCCAGGGAAGGGCACCGGGGAGCTGTTTTTT. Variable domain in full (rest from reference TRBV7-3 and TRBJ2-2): GAGVSQTPSNKVTEKGKYVELRCDPISGHTALYWYRQSLGQGPEFLIYFQGTGAADDSGLPNDRFFAVRPEGSVSTLKIQRTERGDSAVYLCASSPKGPGKGTGELFFGEGSRLTVL.

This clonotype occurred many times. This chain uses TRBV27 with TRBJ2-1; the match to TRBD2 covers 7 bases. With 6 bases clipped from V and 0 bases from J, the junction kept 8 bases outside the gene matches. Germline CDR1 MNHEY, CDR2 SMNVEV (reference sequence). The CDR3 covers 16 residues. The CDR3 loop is CASRISSGTSYNEQFF. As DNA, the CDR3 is TGTGCCAGCAGAATATCTAGCGGAACCTCCTACAATGAGCAGTTCTTC.

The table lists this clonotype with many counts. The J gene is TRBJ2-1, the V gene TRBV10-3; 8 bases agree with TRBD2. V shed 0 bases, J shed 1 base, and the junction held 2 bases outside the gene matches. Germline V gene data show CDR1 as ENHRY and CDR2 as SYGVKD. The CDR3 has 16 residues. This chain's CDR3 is CAISESGGASYNEQFF. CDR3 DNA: TGTGCCATCAGTGAGTCCGGGGGGGCGTCCTACAATGAGCAGTTCTTC.

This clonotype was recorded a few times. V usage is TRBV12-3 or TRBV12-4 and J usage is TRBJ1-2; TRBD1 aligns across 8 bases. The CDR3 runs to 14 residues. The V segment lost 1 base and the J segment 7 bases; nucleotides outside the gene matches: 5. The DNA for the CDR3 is TGTGCCAGCAGTTTAGGCAGGGGGCTATTTGGCTACACCTTC. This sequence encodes CASSLGRGLFGYTF.

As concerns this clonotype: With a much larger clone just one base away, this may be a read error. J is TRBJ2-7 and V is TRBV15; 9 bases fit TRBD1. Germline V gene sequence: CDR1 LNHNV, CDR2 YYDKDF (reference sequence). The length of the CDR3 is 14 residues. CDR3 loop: CSTSTGTGSYEQYF. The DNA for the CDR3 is TGTTCCACCAGCACCGGGACAGGGTCCTACGAGCAGTACTTC.

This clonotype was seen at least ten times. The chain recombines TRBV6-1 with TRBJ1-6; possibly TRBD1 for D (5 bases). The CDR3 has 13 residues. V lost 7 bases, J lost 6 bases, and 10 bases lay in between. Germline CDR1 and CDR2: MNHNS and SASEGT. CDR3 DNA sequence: TGTGCCAGCAATAAGGGGCGTAATTCACCCCTCCACTTT. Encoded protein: CASNKGRNSPLHF.

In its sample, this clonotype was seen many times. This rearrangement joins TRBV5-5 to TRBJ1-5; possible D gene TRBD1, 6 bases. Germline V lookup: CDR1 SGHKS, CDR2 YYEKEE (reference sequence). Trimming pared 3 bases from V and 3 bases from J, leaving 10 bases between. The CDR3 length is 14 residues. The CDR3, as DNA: TGTGCCAGCAGCTACAGGGATAACAATCAGCCCCAGCATTTT. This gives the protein CASSYRDNNQPQHF.

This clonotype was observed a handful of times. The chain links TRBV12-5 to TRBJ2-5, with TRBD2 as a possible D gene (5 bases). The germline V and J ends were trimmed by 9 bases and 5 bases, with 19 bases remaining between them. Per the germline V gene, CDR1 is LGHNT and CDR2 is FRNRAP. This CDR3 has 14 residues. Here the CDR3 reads CASVSSGLGETQYF. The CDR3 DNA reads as TGTGCTAGCGTTTCTTCGGGGTTGGGGGAGACCCAGTACTTC.

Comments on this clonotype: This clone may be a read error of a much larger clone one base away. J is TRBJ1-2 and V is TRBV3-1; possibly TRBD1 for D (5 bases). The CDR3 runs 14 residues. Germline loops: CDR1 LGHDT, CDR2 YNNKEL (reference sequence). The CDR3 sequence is CANSQDPGGSGYTF. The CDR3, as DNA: TGTGCCAACAGCCAAGATCCTGGGGGTTCGGGCTACACCTTC.

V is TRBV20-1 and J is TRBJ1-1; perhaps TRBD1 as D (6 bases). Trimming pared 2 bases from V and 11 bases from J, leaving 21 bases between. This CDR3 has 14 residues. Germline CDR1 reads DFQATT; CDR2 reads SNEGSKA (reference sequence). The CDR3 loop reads CSARHEPRGSEAFF. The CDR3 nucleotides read TGCAGTGCTAGACACGAACCCAGGGGTAGCGAGGCTTTCTTT.

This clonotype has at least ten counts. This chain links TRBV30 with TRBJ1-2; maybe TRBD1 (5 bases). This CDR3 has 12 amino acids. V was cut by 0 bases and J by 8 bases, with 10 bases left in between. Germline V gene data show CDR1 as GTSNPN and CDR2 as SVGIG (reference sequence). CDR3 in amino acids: CAWSVGDGGYTF. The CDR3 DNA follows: TGTGCCTGGAGTGTAGGGGACGGGGGCTACACCTTC.

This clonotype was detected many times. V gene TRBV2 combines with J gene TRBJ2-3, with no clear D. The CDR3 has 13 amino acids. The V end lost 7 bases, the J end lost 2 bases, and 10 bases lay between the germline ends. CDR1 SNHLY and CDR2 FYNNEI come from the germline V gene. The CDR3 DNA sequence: TGTGCCAGCACGGCGTCGGACACAGATACGCAGTATTTT. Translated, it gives CASTASDTDTQYF.

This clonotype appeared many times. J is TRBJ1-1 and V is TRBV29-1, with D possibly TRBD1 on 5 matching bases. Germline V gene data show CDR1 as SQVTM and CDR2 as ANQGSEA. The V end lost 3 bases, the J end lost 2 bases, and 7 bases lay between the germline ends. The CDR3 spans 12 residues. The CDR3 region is CSVDGGNTEAFF. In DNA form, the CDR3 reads TGCAGCGTTGACGGGGGAAACACTGAAGCTTTCTTT.

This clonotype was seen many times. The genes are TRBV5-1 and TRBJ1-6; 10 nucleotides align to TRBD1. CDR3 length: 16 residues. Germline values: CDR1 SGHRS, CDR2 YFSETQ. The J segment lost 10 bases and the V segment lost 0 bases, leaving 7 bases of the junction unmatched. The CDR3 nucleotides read TGCGCCAGCAGCTTGGGGGTCGGGACAGGGGAATCACCCCTCCACTTT. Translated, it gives CASSLGVGTGESPLHF.

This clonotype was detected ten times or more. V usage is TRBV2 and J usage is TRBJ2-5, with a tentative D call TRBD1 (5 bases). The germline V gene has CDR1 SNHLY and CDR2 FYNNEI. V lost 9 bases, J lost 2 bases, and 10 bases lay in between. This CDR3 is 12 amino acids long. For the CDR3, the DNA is TGTGCCAGTGGTCCAGGGCAAGAGACCCAGTACTTC. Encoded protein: CASGPGQETQYF. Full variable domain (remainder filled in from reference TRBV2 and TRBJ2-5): EPEVTQTPSHQVTQMGQEVILRCVPISNHLYFYWYRQILGQKVEFLVSFYNNEISEKSEIFDDQFSVERPDGSNFTLKIRSTKLEDSAMYFCASGPGQETQYFGPGTRLLVL.

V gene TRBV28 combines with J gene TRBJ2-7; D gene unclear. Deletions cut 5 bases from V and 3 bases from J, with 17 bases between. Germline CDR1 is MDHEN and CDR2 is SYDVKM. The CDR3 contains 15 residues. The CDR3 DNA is TGTGCCAGCAGTCCACAGACGGAACTGCACTACGAGCAGTACTTC. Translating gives CASSPQTELHYEQYF.

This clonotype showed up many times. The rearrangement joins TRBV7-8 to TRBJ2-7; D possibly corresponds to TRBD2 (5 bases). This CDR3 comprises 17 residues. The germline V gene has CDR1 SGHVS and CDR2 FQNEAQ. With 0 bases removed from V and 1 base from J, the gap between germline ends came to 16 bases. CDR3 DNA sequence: TGTGCCAGCAGCTTAGCGCGGATACGAAGGGAGTCCTACGAGCAGTACTTC. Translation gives CASSLARIRRESYEQYF. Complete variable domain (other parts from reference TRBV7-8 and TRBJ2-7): GAGVSQSPRYKVAKRGQDVALRCDPISGHVSLFWYQQALGQGPEFLTYFQNEAQLDKSGLPSDRFFAERPEGSVSTLKIQRTQQEDSAVYLCASSLARIRRESYEQYFGPGTRLTVT.

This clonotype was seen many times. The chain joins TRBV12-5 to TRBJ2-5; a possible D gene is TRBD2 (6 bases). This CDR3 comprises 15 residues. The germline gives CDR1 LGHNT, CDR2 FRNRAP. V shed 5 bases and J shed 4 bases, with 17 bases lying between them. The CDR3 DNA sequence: TGTGCTAGTGGTCTGAACCTCGGGAGTTCAGAGACCCAGTACTTC. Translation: CASGLNLGSSETQYF.

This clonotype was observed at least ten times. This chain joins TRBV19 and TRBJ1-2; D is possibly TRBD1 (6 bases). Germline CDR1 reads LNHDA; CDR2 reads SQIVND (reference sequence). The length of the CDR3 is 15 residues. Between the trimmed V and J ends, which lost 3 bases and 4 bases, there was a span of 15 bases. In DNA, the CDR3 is TGTGCCAGTAGTATGGCGGCCAGGGGAGGCTATGGCTACACCTTC. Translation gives CASSMAARGGYGYTF.

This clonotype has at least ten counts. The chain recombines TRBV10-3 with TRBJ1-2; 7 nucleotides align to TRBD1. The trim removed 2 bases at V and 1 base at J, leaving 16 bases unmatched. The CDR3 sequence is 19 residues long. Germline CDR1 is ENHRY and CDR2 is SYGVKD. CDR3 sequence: CAISEPRSGQDRFNYGYTF. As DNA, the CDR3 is TGTGCCATCAGTGAGCCGCGAAGCGGACAGGATCGGTTTAACTATGGCTACACCTTC.

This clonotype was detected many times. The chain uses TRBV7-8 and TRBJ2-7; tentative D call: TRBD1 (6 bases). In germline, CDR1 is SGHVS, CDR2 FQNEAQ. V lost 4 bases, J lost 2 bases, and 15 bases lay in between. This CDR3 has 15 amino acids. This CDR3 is CASSSPQGVAYEQYF. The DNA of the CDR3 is TGTGCCAGCAGCTCACCACAGGGCGTCGCCTACGAGCAGTACTTC.

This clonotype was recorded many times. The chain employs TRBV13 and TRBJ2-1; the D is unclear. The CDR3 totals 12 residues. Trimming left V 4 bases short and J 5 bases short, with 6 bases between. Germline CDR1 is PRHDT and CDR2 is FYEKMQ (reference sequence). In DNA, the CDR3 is TGTGCCAGCAGCTCCCAGAACAATGAGCAGTTCTTC. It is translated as CASSSQNNEQFF.

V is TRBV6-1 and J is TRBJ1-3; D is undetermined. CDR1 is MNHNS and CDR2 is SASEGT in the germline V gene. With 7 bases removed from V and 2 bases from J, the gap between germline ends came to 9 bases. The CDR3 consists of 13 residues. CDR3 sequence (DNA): TGTGCCAGCAAGTCGACTGCTGGAAACACCATATATTTT. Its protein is CASKSTAGNTIYF.

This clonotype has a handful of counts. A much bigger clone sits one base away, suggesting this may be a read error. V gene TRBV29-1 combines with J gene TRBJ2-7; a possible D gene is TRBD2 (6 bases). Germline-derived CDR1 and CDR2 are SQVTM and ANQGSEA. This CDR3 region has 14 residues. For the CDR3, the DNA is TGCAGCGTGGGCCGGGAGAGGGATATATACGAGCAGCACTTC. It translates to CSVGRERDIYEQHF.

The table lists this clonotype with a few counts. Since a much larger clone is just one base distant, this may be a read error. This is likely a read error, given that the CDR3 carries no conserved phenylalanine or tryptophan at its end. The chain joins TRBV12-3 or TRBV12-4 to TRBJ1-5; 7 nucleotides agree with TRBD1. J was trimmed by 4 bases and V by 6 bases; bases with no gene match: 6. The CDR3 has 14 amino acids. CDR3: CASSDGTVNQPQHL. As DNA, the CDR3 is TGTGCCAGCAGCGATGGGACAGTGAATCAGCCCCAGCATCTT.

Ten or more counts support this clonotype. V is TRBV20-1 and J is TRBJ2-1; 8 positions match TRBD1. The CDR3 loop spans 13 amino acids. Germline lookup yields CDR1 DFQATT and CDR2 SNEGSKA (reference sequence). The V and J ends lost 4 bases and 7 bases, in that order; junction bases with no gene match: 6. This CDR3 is CSANQDRVNEQFF. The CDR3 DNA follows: TGCAGTGCTAACCAGGACAGGGTGAATGAGCAGTTCTTC.

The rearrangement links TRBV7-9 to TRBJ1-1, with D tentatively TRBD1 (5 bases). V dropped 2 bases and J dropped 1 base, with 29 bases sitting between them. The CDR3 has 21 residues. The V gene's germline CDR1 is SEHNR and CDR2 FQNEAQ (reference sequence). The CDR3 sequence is CASSLHLYGRGTIGRNTEAFF. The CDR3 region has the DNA TGTGCCAGCAGCTTACACTTGTACGGACGGGGGACCATTGGGAGGAACACTGAAGCTTTCTTT.